These 16 T cell receptor beta chains share one sample of origin, sequenced in a study of post-analysis software for immune sequencing data. Each TCR beta cDNA library carried unique molecular identifiers. TCRdb re-called the PCR reads through MiXCR, storing one row per CDR3 protein. The sample has some 260,000 distinct CDR3 sequences; 36% are singletons. No antigen is known for these receptors. Points from the study as a whole: TRBV5-6, TRBV5-1 and TRBV20-1 were among roughly 5 TRBV segments more frequent in patients than controls.

The sequencing input was blood. The receptor set was obtained from a girl aged 10 to 17 with multiple sclerosis.

The J gene is TRBJ1-1, the V gene TRBV14, with D unresolved. The V and J ends lost 2 bases and 7 bases respectively, with 11 bases between them. CDR1 and CDR2 (germline): SGHDN, FVKESK. CDR3 length: 13 amino acids. The CDR3 DNA reads as TGTGCCAGCAGCCAATTAAGCTCCTTTGAAGCTTTCTTT. Translation gives CASSQLSSFEAFF.

The chain links TRBV4-3 to TRBJ2-5; D gene ambiguous. CDR1 is LGHNA and CDR2 is YSLEER in the germline V gene. Trimming pared 0 bases from V and 1 base from J, leaving 12 bases between. The CDR3 loop spans 16 amino acids. CDR3 protein: CASSQDNPAAQETQYF. DNA for the CDR3: TGCGCCAGCAGCCAAGATAATCCGGCAGCCCAAGAGACCCAGTACTTC.

This clonotype was seen ten or more times. The chain links TRBV20-1 to TRBJ2-3; D call uncertain. The CDR3 is 13 amino acids. V dropped 0 bases and J dropped 11 bases, with 15 bases sitting between them. Germline V gene sequence: CDR1 DFQATT, CDR2 SNEGSKA (reference sequence). CDR3 coding DNA: TGCAGTGCTAGAGATCCGGGCCCCTTGTGGCAGTATTTT. It yields the protein CSARDPGPLWQYF.

This clonotype was seen more than once but under ten times. The chain recombines TRBV7-9 with TRBJ1-1; a weak D match, TRBD1 (6 bases). The germline CDR1 and CDR2 sequences are SEHNR and FQNEAQ (reference sequence). The V end lost 5 bases, the J end lost 5 bases, and 15 bases lay between the germline ends. The CDR3 sequence is 14 residues long. The CDR3 DNA is TGTGCCAGCAGCCCAGGGGTGAGCGGTACTGAAGCTTTCTTT. This gives the protein CASSPGVSGTEAFF.

The chain combines TRBV5-1 with TRBJ2-7; D remains unclear. Trimming left V 6 bases short and J 2 bases short, with 9 bases between. The CDR3 contains 12 residues. Germline lookup yields CDR1 SGHRS and CDR2 YFSETQ. The CDR3 DNA is TGCGCCAGCAAGAACGGAGCCTACGAGCAGTACTTC. Its protein is CASKNGAYEQYF.

The rearrangement links TRBV12-3 or TRBV12-4 to TRBJ2-2; 8 bases map to TRBD1. This CDR3 has 15 amino acids. Unmatched junction bases numbered 4, after V lost 1 base and J lost 6 bases. The CDR3 nucleotides are TGTGCCAGCAGTTTAGGCCAGGGGGCGCCCGGGGAGCTGTTTTTT. Translation: CASSLGQGAPGELFF.

This clonotype came up many times. The chain combines TRBV12-3 or TRBV12-4 with TRBJ1-6, with D possibly matching TRBD1 (6 bases). With 6 bases removed from V and 12 bases from J, the gap between germline ends came to 12 bases. The CDR3 loop spans 12 amino acids. The CDR3 DNA reads TGTGCCAGCAGCCCACAGGGAGTACCCCTCCACTTT. Its translation: CASSPQGVPLHF.

This clonotype showed up just a few times. The rearrangement links TRBV4-2 to TRBJ2-1; 10 nucleotides align to TRBD1. V was clipped by 4 bases and J by 8 bases; unmatched bases: 2. The CDR3 has 13 residues. In germline, CDR1 is LGHNA, CDR2 YNFKEQ. The CDR3 loop is CASSRGTGDEQFF. CDR3 bases: TGTGCCAGCAGCCGGGGGACAGGGGATGAGCAGTTCTTC.

Details on this clonotype: A read error may be the cause here, since a much bigger clone is one base away. The V gene is TRBV5-1, the J gene TRBJ2-1, with D tentatively TRBD2 (6 bases). CDR3 length: 16 amino acids. CDR1 is SGHRS, CDR2 YFSETQ, per germline. The DNA for the CDR3 is TGCGCCAGCAGCTCCCTTAGCGGAAACCTATACAATGGGCAGTTCTTC. Its translation: CASSSLSGNLYNGQFF.

The V gene is TRBV7-2, the J gene TRBJ2-1; TRBD1 matches 8 bases. CDR1 is SGHTA and CDR2 is FQGNSA in the germline V gene. J was trimmed by 3 bases and V by 4 bases; bases with no gene match: 11. The CDR3 runs 17 residues. The CDR3, as DNA: TGTGCCAGCAGCTCGATGCCGGGACAGGCGATCTACAATGAGCAGTTCTTC. This sequence encodes CASSSMPGQAIYNEQFF.

In this sample, this clonotype turned up many times. V gene TRBV18 combines with J gene TRBJ2-7; possibly TRBD1 for D (5 bases). The ends were cut back, 4 bases at V and 5 bases at J, with 12 bases in the middle. The CDR3 is 13 amino acids. CDR1 is KGHSH, CDR2 LQKENI, per germline. The CDR3: CASSLRVRDEQYF. CDR3 DNA: TGTGCCAGCTCACTCAGGGTCCGGGACGAGCAGTACTTC.

This clonotype was picked up a small number of times. The V call is TRBV5-1, the J call TRBJ1-1; no firm D call. Trimming took 4 bases from V and 6 from J, leaving 13 bases between them. This CDR3 has 13 residues. The germline V gene encodes CDR1 SGHRS and CDR2 YFSETQ. The CDR3 spells CASSSTRNPEAFF. The CDR3 DNA is TGCGCCAGCAGCAGTACAAGGAATCCTGAAGCTTTCTTT.

This clonotype was detected a few times. This chain connects TRBV27 to TRBJ2-5; weak D call: TRBD1 (6 bases). Judging by the DNA end, TRBJ2-7 fits better; the J call may be wrong. Germline loops: CDR1 MNHEY, CDR2 SMNVEV (reference sequence). The CDR3 covers 12 residues. CDR3 bases: TGTGCCAGCAAAGGGGGACCCTACGAGCAGTACTTC. This translates into CASKGGPYEQYF.

This clonotype has ten or more counts. The J gene is TRBJ2-6, the V gene TRBV18; 7 bases are shared with TRBD1. The CDR3 runs to 17 residues. Per the germline V gene, CDR1 is KGHSH and CDR2 is LQKENI. V lost 5 bases and J lost 0; bases outside the gene matches: 7. CDR3 DNA: TGTGCCAGCTCATCAGACAGGGACCACTCTGGGGCCAACGTCCTGACTTTC. This codes for CASSSDRDHSGANVLTF.

Note on this clonotype: The junction does not match germline at one end; this may be a read error. The genes are TRBV18 and TRBJ1-6, with D unclear. The CDR3 is made up of 15 amino acids. Germline V gene data show CDR1 as KGHSH and CDR2 as LQKENI. The CDR3 here is CVSSPVPIYNSPLHF. As DNA, the CDR3 is TGTGTCAGCTCACCAGTACCGATCTATAATTCACCCCTCCACTTT.

The genes are TRBV5-1 and TRBJ2-3, with TRBD1 identical over 7 bases. The J segment lost 2 bases and the V segment lost 4 bases, leaving 7 bases of the junction unmatched. Germline values: CDR1 SGHRS, CDR2 YFSETQ. The CDR3 has 15 amino acids. The CDR3 loop is CASSRRDRLTDTQYF. Here the CDR3 DNA reads TGCGCCAGCAGCCGCCGGGACAGACTCACAGATACGCAGTATTTT.